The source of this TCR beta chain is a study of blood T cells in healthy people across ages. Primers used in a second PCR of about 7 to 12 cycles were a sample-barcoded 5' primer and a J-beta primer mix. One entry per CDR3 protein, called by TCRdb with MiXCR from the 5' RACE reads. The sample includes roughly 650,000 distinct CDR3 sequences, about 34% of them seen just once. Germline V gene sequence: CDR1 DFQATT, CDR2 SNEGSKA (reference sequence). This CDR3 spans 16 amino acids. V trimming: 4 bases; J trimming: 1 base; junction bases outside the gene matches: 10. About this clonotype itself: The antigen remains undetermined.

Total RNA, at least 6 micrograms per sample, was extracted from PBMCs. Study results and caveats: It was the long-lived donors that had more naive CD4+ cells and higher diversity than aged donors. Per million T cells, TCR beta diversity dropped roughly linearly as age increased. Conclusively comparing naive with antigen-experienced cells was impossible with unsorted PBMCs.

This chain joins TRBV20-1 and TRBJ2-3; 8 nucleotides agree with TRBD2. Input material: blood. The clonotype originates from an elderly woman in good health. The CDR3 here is CSAKSISGVGTDTQYF. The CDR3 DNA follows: TGCAGTGCTAAGAGTATTAGCGGGGTTGGCACAGATACGCAGTATTTT.